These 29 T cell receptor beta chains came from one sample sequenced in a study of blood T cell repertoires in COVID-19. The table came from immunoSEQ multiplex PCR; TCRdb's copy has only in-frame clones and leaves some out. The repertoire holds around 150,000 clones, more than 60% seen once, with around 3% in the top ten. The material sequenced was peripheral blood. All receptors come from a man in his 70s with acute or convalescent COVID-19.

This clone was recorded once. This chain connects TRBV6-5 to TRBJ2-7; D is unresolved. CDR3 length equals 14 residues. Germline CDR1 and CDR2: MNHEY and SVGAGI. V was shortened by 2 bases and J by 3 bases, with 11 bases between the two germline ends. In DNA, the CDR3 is TGTGCCAGCAGTTACAATGATAGGAGCTACGAGCAGTACTTC. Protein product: CASSYNDRSYEQYF.

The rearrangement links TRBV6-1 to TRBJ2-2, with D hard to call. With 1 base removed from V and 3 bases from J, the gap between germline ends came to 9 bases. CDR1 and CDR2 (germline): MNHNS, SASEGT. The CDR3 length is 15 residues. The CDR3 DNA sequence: TGTGCCAGCAGTGAAGTTGGTCAGTACACCGGGGAGCTGTTTTTT. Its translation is CASSEVGQYTGELFF.

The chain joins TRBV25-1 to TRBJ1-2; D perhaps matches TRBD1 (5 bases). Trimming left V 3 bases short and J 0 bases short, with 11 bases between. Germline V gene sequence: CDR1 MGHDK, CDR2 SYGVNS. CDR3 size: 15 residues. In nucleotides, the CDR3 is TGTGCCAGCAGTGATTTCCGGGGGACTAACTATGGCTACACCTTC. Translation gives CASSDFRGTNYGYTF.

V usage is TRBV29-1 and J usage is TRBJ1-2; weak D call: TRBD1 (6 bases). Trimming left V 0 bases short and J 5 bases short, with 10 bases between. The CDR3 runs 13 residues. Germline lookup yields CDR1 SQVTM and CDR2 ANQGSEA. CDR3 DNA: TGCAGCGTTGAAGAAAGGACAGAGTATGGCTACACCTTC. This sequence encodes CSVEERTEYGYTF. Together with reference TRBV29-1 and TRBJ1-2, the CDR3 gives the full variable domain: SAVISQKPSRDICQRGTSLTIQCQVDSQVTMMFWYRQQPGQSLTLIATANQGSEATYESGFVIDKFPISRPNLTFSTLTVSNMSPEDSSIYLCSVEERTEYGYTFGSGTRLTVV.

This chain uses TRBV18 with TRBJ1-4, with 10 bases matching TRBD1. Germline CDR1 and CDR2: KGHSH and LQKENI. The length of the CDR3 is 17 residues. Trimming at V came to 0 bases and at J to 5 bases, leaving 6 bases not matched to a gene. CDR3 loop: CASSPPGQGSPNEKLFF. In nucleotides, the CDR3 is TGTGCCAGCTCACCACCGGGACAGGGGTCCCCCAATGAAAAACTGTTTTTT.

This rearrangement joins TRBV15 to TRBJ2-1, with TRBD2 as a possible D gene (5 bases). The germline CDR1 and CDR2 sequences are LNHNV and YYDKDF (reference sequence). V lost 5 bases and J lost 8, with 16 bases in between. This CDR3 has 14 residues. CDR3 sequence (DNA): TGTGCCACCAGCGGCGGGTCTGGGGAGTATGAGCAGTTCTTC. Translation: CATSGGSGEYEQFF.

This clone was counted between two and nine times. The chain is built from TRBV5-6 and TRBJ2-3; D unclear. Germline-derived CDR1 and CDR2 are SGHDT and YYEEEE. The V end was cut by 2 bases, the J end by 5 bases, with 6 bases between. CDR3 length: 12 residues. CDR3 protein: CASSLPRDTQYF. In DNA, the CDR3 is TGTGCCAGCAGCTTACCTAGAGATACGCAGTATTTT.

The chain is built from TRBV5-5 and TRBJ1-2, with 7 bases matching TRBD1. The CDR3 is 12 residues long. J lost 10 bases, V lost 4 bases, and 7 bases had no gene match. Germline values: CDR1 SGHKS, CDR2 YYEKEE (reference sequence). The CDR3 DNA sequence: TGTGCCAGCAGCGTACACAGGGGCCCCTACACCTTC. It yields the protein CASSVHRGPYTF.

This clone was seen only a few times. CDR3 region: CASSPSSAGYSSYGYTF. Here the CDR3 DNA reads TGTGCCAGTAGTCCATCATCTGCAGGGTATTCATCCTATGGCTACACCTTC. This chain links TRBV19 with TRBJ1-2; TRBD1 is a possible D gene (5 bases). The CDR3 runs to 17 residues. V shed 5 bases and J shed 4 bases, with 23 bases lying between them. The V gene's germline CDR1 is LNHDA and CDR2 SQIVND (reference sequence).

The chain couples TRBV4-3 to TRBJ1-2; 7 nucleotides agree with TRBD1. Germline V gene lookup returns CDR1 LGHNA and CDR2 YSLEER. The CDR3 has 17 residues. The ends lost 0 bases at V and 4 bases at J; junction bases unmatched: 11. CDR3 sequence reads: CASSQDRATGKVYGYTF. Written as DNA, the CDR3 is TGCGCCAGCAGCCAAGATCGCGCGACAGGGAAAGTCTATGGCTACACCTTC.

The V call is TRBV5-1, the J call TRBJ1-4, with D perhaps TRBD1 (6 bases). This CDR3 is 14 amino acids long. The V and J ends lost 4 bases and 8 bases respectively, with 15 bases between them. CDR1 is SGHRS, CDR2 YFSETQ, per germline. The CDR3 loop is CASSTGSGAEKLFF. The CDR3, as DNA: TGCGCCAGCAGCACAGGCTCAGGGGCGGAAAAACTGTTTTTT.

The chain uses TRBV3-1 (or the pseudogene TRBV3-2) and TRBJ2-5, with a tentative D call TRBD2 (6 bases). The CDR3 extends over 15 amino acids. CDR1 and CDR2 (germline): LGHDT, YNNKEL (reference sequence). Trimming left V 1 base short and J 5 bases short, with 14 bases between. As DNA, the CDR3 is TGTGCCAGCAGCCAAGGACGGGGGAGTAGTGAGACCCAGTACTTC. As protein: CASSQGRGSSETQYF.

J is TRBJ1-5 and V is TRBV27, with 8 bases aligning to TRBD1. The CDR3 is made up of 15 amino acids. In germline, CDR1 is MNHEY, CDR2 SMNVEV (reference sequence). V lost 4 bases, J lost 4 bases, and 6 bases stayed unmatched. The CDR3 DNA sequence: TGTGCCAGCAGTTCCGCAGGGGGCGCTAATCAGCCCCAGCATTTT. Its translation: CASSSAGGANQPQHF.

The CDR3 spells CASSEVAGGTYNEQFF. DNA of the CDR3: TGTGCCAGCAGTGAAGTCGCAGGGGGCACCTACAATGAGCAGTTCTTC. The gene calls are TRBV6-1 and TRBJ2-1; 8 bases map to TRBD1. The germline V gene has CDR1 MNHNS and CDR2 SASEGT. This CDR3 is 16 amino acids long. Losses at the gene ends were 1 base for V and 2 bases for J; bases not matched to a gene: 4.

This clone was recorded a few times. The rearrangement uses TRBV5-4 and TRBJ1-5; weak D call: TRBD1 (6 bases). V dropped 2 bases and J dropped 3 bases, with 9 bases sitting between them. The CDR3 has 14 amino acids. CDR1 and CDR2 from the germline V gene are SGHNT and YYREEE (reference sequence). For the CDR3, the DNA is TGTGCCAGCAGCTTATCAGGGGACAATCAGCCCCAGCATTTT. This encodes CASSLSGDNQPQHF.

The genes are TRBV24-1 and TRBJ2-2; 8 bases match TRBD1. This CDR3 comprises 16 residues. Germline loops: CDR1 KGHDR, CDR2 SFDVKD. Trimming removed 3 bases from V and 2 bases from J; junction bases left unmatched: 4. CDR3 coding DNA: TGTGCCACCAGTGATCCAGGGGGCTCTAACACCGGGGAGCTGTTTTTT. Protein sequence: CATSDPGGSNTGELFF.

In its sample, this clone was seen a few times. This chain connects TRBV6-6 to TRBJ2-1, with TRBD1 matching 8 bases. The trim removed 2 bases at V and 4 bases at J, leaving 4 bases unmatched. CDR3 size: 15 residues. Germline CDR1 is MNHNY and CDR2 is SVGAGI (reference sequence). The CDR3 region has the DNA TGTGCCAGCAGTTACGGGGGACAGGAATACAATGAGCAGTTCTTC. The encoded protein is CASSYGGQEYNEQFF.

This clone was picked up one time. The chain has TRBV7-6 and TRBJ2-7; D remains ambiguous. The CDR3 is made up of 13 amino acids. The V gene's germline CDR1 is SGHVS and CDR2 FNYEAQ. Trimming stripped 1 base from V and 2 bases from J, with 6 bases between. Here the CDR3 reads CASSLGATYEQYF. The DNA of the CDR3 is TGTGCCAGCAGCTTAGGGGCAACCTACGAGCAGTACTTC. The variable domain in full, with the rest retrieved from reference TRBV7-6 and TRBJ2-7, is GAGVSQSPRYKVTKRGQDVALRCDPISGHVSLYWYRQALGQGPEFLTYFNYEAQQDKSGLPNDRFSAERPEGSISTLTIQRTEQRDSAMYRCASSLGATYEQYFGPGTRLTVT.

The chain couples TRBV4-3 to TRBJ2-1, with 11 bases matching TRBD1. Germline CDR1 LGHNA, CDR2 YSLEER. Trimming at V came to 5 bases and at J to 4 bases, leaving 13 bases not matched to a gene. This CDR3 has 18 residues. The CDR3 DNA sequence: TGCGCCAGCAGCGATAGTTTGGGACAGGGGGACGCATACAATGAGCAGTTCTTC. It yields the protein CASSDSLGQGDAYNEQFF.

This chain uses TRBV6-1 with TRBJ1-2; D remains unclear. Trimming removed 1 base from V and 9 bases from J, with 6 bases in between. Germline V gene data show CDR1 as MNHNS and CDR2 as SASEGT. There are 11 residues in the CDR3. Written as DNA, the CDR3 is TGTGCCAGCAGTGAAGTAGAGAGCTACACCTTC. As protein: CASSEVESYTF.

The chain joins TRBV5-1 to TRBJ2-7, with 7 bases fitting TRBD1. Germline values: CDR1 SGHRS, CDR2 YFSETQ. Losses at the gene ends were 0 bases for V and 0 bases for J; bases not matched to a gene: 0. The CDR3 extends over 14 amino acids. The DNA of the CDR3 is TGCGCCAGCAGCTTGGGGGACAGCTCCTACGAGCAGTACTTC. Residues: CASSLGDSSYEQYF.

CDR3 DNA sequence: TGTGCCACACAGGAACAGGGGGTAGAAGAGCAGTTCTTC. Protein sequence: CATQEQGVEEQFF. The chain joins TRBV24-1 to TRBJ2-1; 8 bases agree with TRBD1. Trimming at V came to 10 bases and at J to 10 bases, leaving 11 bases not matched to a gene. The CDR3 is 13 amino acids. Germline lookup yields CDR1 KGHDR and CDR2 SFDVKD.

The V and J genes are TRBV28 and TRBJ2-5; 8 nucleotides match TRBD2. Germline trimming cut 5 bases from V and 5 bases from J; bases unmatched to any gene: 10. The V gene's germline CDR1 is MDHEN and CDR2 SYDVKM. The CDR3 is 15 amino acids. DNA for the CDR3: TGTGCCAGCAGTCCTGAGCGGGAGATTGTGGAGACCCAGTACTTC. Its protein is CASSPEREIVETQYF.

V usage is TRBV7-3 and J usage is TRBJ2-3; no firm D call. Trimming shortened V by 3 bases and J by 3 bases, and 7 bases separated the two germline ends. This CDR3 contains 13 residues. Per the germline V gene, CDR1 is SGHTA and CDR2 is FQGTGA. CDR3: CASSFYGTDTQYF. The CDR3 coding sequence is TGTGCCAGCAGCTTTTACGGGACAGATACGCAGTATTTT.

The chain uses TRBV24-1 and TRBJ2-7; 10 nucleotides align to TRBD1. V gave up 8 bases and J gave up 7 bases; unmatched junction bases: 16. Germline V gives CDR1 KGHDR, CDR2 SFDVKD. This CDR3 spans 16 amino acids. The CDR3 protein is CATNHEDRGWPWEQYF. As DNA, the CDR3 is TGTGCCACCAACCATGAGGACAGGGGGTGGCCTTGGGAGCAGTACTTC.

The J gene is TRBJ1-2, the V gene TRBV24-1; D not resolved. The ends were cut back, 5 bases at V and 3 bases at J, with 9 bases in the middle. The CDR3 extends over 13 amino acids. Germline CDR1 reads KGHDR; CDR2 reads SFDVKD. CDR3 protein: CATSADGDYGYTF. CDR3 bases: TGTGCCACCAGTGCGGACGGGGACTATGGCTACACCTTC.

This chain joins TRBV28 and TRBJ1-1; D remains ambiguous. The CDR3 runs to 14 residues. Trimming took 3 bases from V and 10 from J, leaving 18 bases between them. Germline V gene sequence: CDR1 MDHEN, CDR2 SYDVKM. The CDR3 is CASSLSIITGGAFF. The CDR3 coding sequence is TGTGCCAGCAGTTTGTCTATCATAACGGGTGGAGCTTTCTTT.

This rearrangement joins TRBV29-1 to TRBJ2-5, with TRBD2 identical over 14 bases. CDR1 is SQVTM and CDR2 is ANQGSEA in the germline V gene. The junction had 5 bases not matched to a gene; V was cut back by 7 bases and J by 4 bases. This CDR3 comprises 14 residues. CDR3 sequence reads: CSASGTSGGETQYF. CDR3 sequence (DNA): TGCAGCGCCTCCGGGACTAGCGGGGGAGAGACCCAGTACTTC.

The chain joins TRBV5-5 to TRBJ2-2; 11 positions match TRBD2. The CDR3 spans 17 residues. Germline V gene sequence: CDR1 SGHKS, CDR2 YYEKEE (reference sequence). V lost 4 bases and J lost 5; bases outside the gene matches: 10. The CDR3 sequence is CASSAGLRLAGTGELFF. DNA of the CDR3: TGTGCCAGCAGCGCTGGCCTCCGACTAGCGGGAACCGGGGAGCTGTTTTTT.